This record concerns one T cell receptor (beta chain) sequence. This clone is a singleton in its sample. This receptor's antigen is unknown. Qualities for individual bases were not recorded, and no much larger clone is one base off. Collaborating institutions collected whole blood in K2EDTA tubes following their own protocols. For TCRbeta analysis, collaborators shipped samples in one of three forms: frozen whole blood, isolated PBMCs, or DNA extracted from either of those sample types. TCRbeta CDR3 regions were amplified from genomic DNA by means of the immunoSEQ Assay, a bias-controlled multiplex PCR. The authors processed their data as follows. The number of nucleated cells in each sample was estimated by amplification of reference gene primers within the assay. To quantify the absolute abundance of each unique TCRbeta CDR3 rearrangement, sequence reads were collapsed and filtered. For each sample, productive Simpson clonality was calculated as the square root of Simpson's diversity index over productive rearrangements. Here the immuneACCESS table is served through TCRdb, limited to in-frame sequences with V and J called. Missing clones are a known gap in these copies; in checked studies unresolved V genes cover under half, and the rest lacks a known reason. Clone size and V and J calls were adopted from that table, with D and trimming inferred from the DNA. The sample records 95,000 to 150,000 clones, roughly four fifths of which are singletons. The top ten clones comprise around an eighth of the sample.

This sample was included in a study of blood T cell repertoires in COVID-19 (TCRdb year 2020). For the study in its entirety: The collaborator samples originated in the United States, Italy and Spain and spanned the acute and convalescent phases of COVID-19. The material from the prospective study consisted of cDNA or gDNA derived from T cells, B-cell-depleted T cells, or PBMCs. Deeply sampled blood TCRbeta repertoires from subjects exposed to, actively infected with, or recovered from COVID-19 were included in the dataset. The repertoires were made available in a free public database intended to serve as a resource for research on the immune response to SARS-CoV-2. The samples were drawn from the first 160 participants of the ongoing ImmuneRACE study and from roughly 1,300 subjects provided by 6 global collaborators. Sample metadata almost always included a de-identified subject ID, COVID-19 status, age in years and sex. Where HLA class I and class II types were available, the types were taken from metadata supplied by the sample provider, not from assay-based typing. The paper as a whole reports these results and caveats: The quantity of clinical and demographic metadata differed by source and by participant and was supplied without curation.

At the junction V is shortened by 0 bases and J by 3 bases; bases outside the gene matches: 1. Including the terminal cysteine and phenylalanine, the CDR3 comprises 16 residues. The entry retains the CDR3 DNA only, 48 bases that are in frame from base 1. From the germline V gene (reference sequence), CDR1 is LNHNV and CDR2 is YYDKDF. Sequencing was done on a sample of peripheral blood. Rearrangement joined TRBV15 to TRBJ2-3, with 12 central nucleotides matching TRBD2. This receptor was obtained from a human donor in a cohort sampled during active COVID-19. The CDR3 sequence is CATSRELAGGTDTQYF. The base sequence is TGTGCCACCAGCAGAGAACTAGCGGGGGGAACAGATACGCAGTATTTT.